The 25 T cell receptor beta chains below come from one sample, sequenced in a study of shared clonotypes between healthy human individuals. Naive CD8 cells were CD45RO-negative, positively selected for CCR7, excluding terminally differentiated effector memory CD45RA+ cells. Produced via immunoSEQ multiplex PCR; TCRdb's table is partial and in-frame only. Among approximately 2,200,000 clones listed, under 95% were seen once. Sequenced: naive CD8+ T cells from PBMCs. Receptors were obtained from a man between 18 and 29 years old in good health. Some clones in this sample may be carry-over from other donors' samples.

V and J are TRBV27 and TRBJ2-7, with 7 positions matching TRBD1. Germline values: CDR1 MNHEY, CDR2 SMNVEV (reference sequence). V lost 4 bases, J lost 5 bases, and 8 bases stayed unmatched. This CDR3 has 14 amino acids. As DNA, the CDR3 is TGTGCCAGCAGTTCCACAGGGGAGTCGGACGAGCAGTACTTC. Protein: CASSSTGESDEQYF.

The chain recombines TRBV28 with TRBJ2-6; 7 bases are shared with TRBD1. The V gene end was trimmed by 2 bases and the J gene end by 0 bases; junction bases not matched to a gene: 10. This CDR3 has 19 amino acids. Germline CDR1 is MDHEN and CDR2 is SYDVKM. The CDR3: CASSLDGQEPRSGANVLTF. Written as DNA, the CDR3 is TGTGCCAGCAGTTTAGACGGACAGGAGCCTCGCTCTGGGGCCAACGTCCTGACTTTC.

About this clone: Other DNA sequences in this specimen translate into the identical CDR3. The CDR3 sequence is CASSSRDTDTQYF. For the CDR3, the DNA is TGTGCCAGTAGTAGTCGGGACACAGATACGCAGTATTTT. V usage is TRBV19 and J usage is TRBJ2-3, with D tentatively TRBD2 (5 bases). CDR1 LNHDA and CDR2 SQIVND come from the germline V gene (reference sequence). The length of the CDR3 is 13 residues. Trimming cost V 4 bases and J 2 bases, with 7 bases left between them.

This clone was recorded once. The chain has TRBV6-1 and TRBJ1-5, with 9 bases that match TRBD1. V lost 3 bases, J lost 3 bases, and 15 bases stayed unmatched. The CDR3 covers 19 residues. Per germline, CDR1 MNHNS and CDR2 SASEGT. The chain's CDR3 is CASSDFGYGQGILNQPQHF. CDR3 coding DNA: TGTGCCAGCAGTGACTTCGGATACGGACAGGGGATTCTCAATCAGCCCCAGCATTTT.

The gene calls are TRBV7-3 and TRBJ2-7; TRBD2 might be the D (6 bases). Per germline, CDR1 SGHTA and CDR2 FQGTGA. The CDR3 is made up of 15 amino acids. V lost 1 base to trimming and J lost 3 bases, with 13 bases between them. The CDR3 loop reads CASSLSGTEYYEQYF. DNA for the CDR3: TGTGCCAGCAGCTTAAGCGGGACGGAGTACTACGAGCAGTACTTC.

J is TRBJ1-1 and V is TRBV27; tentative D call: TRBD1 (5 bases). The CDR3 runs to 15 residues. V lost 3 bases and J lost 6, with 17 bases in between. Germline V gene sequence: CDR1 MNHEY, CDR2 SMNVEV (reference sequence). In nucleotides, the CDR3 is TGTGCCAGCAGTTTGGGACCGGGGGTGTTAGCTGAAGCTTTCTTT. This encodes CASSLGPGVLAEAFF.

In regard to this clone: This specimen includes other DNA sequences encoding the same CDR3. The chain uses TRBV6-6 and TRBJ2-7, with TRBD2 as a possible D gene (5 bases). Germline assignment: CDR1 MNHNY and CDR2 SVGAGI (reference sequence). This CDR3 contains 13 residues. Trimming removed 2 bases from V and 1 base from J, with 6 bases in between. CDR3 amino acids: CASSYRGSYEQYF. CDR3 nucleotide sequence: TGTGCCAGCAGTTACAGAGGGTCCTACGAGCAGTACTTC.

The V and J genes are TRBV28 and TRBJ1-1, with a possible D match to TRBD1 (5 bases). V was trimmed by 5 bases and J by 4 bases, leaving 14 bases between them. This CDR3 is 14 amino acids long. Germline assignment: CDR1 MDHEN and CDR2 SYDVKM. The CDR3 sequence: CASSNRGYGTEAFF. The CDR3 DNA is TGTGCCAGCAGTAATAGGGGTTACGGCACTGAAGCTTTCTTT.

The CDR3 coding sequence is TGCGCCAGCAGCTTGAGTGTCCCAATTGAAGCTTTCTTT. It encodes CASSLSVPIEAFF. V usage is TRBV5-1 and J usage is TRBJ1-1, with D uncertain. Trimming removed 1 base at V and 7 bases at J, with 11 bases between. The CDR3 is made up of 13 amino acids. Germline-derived CDR1 and CDR2 are SGHRS and YFSETQ. The variable domain in full, with the rest retrieved from reference TRBV5-1 and TRBJ1-1, is KAGVTQTPRYLIKTRGQQVTLSCSPISGHRSVSWYQQTPGQGLQFLFEYFSETQRNKGNFPGRFSGRQFSNSRSEMNVSTLELGDSALYLCASSLSVPIEAFFGQGTRLTVV.

This clone showed up just a few times. The sample holds other DNA sequences that translate to the same CDR3. The chain combines TRBV7-3 with TRBJ1-1; D uncertain. This CDR3 spans 15 amino acids. V lost 0 bases to trimming and J lost 2 bases, with 10 bases between them. Germline V gene data show CDR1 as SGHTA and CDR2 as FQGTGA. The CDR3 is CASSLTGGANTEAFF. In nucleotides, the CDR3 is TGTGCCAGCAGCTTAACGGGAGGCGCCAACACTGAAGCTTTCTTT.

To note about this clone: Other DNA sequences of this sample code for an identical CDR3. The V gene is TRBV19, the J gene TRBJ2-1, with a weak D call TRBD2 (6 bases). Trimming stripped 6 bases from V and 3 bases from J, with 12 bases between. The CDR3 totals 14 residues. Germline V gives CDR1 LNHDA, CDR2 SQIVND (reference sequence). The CDR3 sequence is CASSPRDFYNEQFF. The CDR3 DNA reads as TGTGCCAGTAGCCCGAGGGACTTCTACAATGAGCAGTTCTTC.

J is TRBJ1-5 and V is TRBV9; D unresolved. CDR3 length: 13 residues. CDR1 SGDLS and CDR2 YYNGEE come from the germline V gene. Trimming took off 0 bases at V and 6 bases at J, with 7 bases between the two ends. The CDR3 DNA is TGTGCCAGCAGCGTAGAGGTTGGTCAGCCCCAGCATTTT. It codes for CASSVEVGQPQHF.

The chain employs TRBV21-1 and TRBJ1-3; TRBD1, as called in the table, went unchecked against the DNA. TRBV21-1 counts as a pseudogene. The CDR3 is 19 residues long. The CDR3 DNA sequence: TGTGCCAGCAGCAAAGAATCCAACCCGGGACAGGGCACAGGAAACACCATATATTTT. Protein: CASSKESNPGQGTGNTIYF.

J is TRBJ2-3 and V is TRBV11-3; weak D call: TRBD2 (5 bases). The length of the CDR3 is 15 residues. Deletions cut 11 bases from V and 1 base from J, with 19 bases between. CDR1 and CDR2 from the germline V gene are SGHNT and YENEEA. The CDR3 nucleotides read TGTGCCGGAGACCTGGCGGAGGCGGGCACAGATACGCAGTATTTT. This encodes CAGDLAEAGTDTQYF.

This chain joins TRBV28 and TRBJ1-2; the D is unclear. The CDR3 is 13 residues long. Germline V gene lookup returns CDR1 MDHEN and CDR2 SYDVKM. V was pared by 2 bases and J by 5 bases, with 9 bases between. The CDR3 DNA sequence: TGTGCCAGCAGTTTAGAGCAGTTTTATGGCTACACCTTC. It is translated as CASSLEQFYGYTF.

This clone appeared once. Other DNA sequences within the sample encode an identical CDR3. V and J are TRBV9 and TRBJ2-2; D may be TRBD2 (6 bases). V was cut by 0 bases and J by 0 bases, with 6 bases left in between. Germline CDR1 is SGDLS and CDR2 is YYNGEE. The CDR3 has 15 residues. CDR3 nucleotide sequence: TGTGCCAGCAGCGTAGCGGGAGCGAACACCGGGGAGCTGTTTTTT. It yields the protein CASSVAGANTGELFF.

This chain joins TRBV11-2 and TRBJ2-7; a possible D gene is TRBD1 (6 bases). The CDR3 runs to 15 residues. The ends were cut back, 4 bases at V and 5 bases at J, with 18 bases in the middle. Germline lookup yields CDR1 SGHAT and CDR2 FQNNGV. In DNA, the CDR3 is TGTGCCAGCAGCTACTGGACAGCCAAGAGGGACGAGCAGTACTTC. Translation gives CASSYWTAKRDEQYF. Together with reference TRBV11-2 and TRBJ2-7, the CDR3 gives the full variable domain: EAGVAQSPRYKIIEKRQSVAFWCNPISGHATLYWYQQILGQGPKLLIQFQNNGVVDDSQLPKDRFSAERLKGVDSTLKIQPAKLEDSAVYLCASSYWTAKRDEQYFGPGTRLTVT.

This chain links TRBV11-2 with TRBJ2-3; possible D gene TRBD2, 6 bases. CDR3 length equals 14 residues. Germline V gene data show CDR1 as SGHAT and CDR2 as FQNNGV. V was pared by 2 bases and J by 5 bases, with 11 bases between. The CDR3 protein is CASSLLARGDTQYF. CDR3 bases: TGTGCCAGCAGCTTACTAGCGCGGGGAGATACGCAGTATTTT. Filled out from reference TRBV11-2 and TRBJ2-3, the complete variable domain reads EAGVAQSPRYKIIEKRQSVAFWCNPISGHATLYWYQQILGQGPKLLIQFQNNGVVDDSQLPKDRFSAERLKGVDSTLKIQPAKLEDSAVYLCASSLLARGDTQYFGPGTRLTVL.

This chain uses TRBV18 with TRBJ2-1; unclear D gene. This CDR3 has 12 amino acids. Germline loops: CDR1 KGHSH, CDR2 LQKENI. The V end was cut by 5 bases, the J end by 4 bases, with 6 bases between. CDR3 residues: CASSIRYNEQFF. The CDR3 DNA follows: TGTGCCAGCTCAATACGTTACAATGAGCAGTTCTTC.

V usage is TRBV13 and J usage is TRBJ2-7; 8 nucleotides agree with TRBD2. The germline V gene encodes CDR1 PRHDT and CDR2 FYEKMQ (reference sequence). The ends lost 6 bases at V and 5 bases at J; junction bases unmatched: 9. This CDR3 spans 14 amino acids. CDR3 sequence (DNA): TGTGCCAGCAGACAAGGCGGGGGGTTGAACGAGCAGTACTTC. It codes for CASRQGGGLNEQYF.

This clone was seen once. The rearrangement joins TRBV6-6 to TRBJ1-2; tentative D call: TRBD1 (6 bases). CDR3 length equals 13 residues. V lost 0 bases to trimming and J lost 7 bases, with 9 bases between them. Germline loops: CDR1 MNHNY, CDR2 SVGAGI (reference sequence). CDR3 in DNA: TGTGCCAGCAGTTACTCGGCAGGGGTTGGCTACACCTTC. Translated: CASSYSAGVGYTF.

The chain carries TRBV7-9 and TRBJ1-6; unclear D gene. CDR1 is SEHNR and CDR2 is FQNEAQ in the germline V gene (reference sequence). This CDR3 comprises 17 residues. Trimming removed 4 bases from V and 4 bases from J, with 17 bases in between. The chain's CDR3 is CASSSRTEANYNSPLHF. The CDR3 DNA reads TGTGCCAGCAGCTCCCGGACCGAAGCAAATTATAATTCACCCCTCCACTTT.

The V gene is TRBV15, the J gene TRBJ2-7; 7 positions agree with TRBD1. Germline loops: CDR1 LNHNV, CDR2 YYDKDF (reference sequence). The CDR3 sequence is 16 residues long. V was pared by 1 base and J by 3 bases, with 9 bases of the junction left unmatched. The CDR3 region is CATSRAWGQLIYEQYF. CDR3 in DNA: TGTGCCACCAGCAGAGCTTGGGGACAGCTTATCTACGAGCAGTACTTC.

The chain carries TRBV27 and TRBJ2-7; D is possibly TRBD1 (5 bases). Trimming pared 2 bases from V and 4 bases from J, leaving 12 bases between. CDR1 and CDR2 from the germline V gene are MNHEY and SMNVEV (reference sequence). This CDR3 region has 14 residues. The CDR3 loop reads CASSLQVGAYEQYF. CDR3 in DNA: TGTGCCAGCAGTTTACAGGTAGGGGCGTACGAGCAGTACTTC.

The chain carries TRBV11-2 and TRBJ2-7; D is perhaps TRBD2 (7 bases). Trimming took off 4 bases at V and 0 bases at J, with 16 bases between the two ends. The CDR3 covers 16 residues. Germline V gives CDR1 SGHAT, CDR2 FQNNGV. The CDR3 nucleotides are TGTGCCAGCAGCTCGGGGGGCCATCGTATCTCCTACGAGCAGTACTTC. As protein: CASSSGGHRISYEQYF.